A selection of T cell receptor beta chains follows, all from one sample in a study of beta chain features in type 1 diabetes. Profiled with immunoSEQ multiplex PCR; TCRdb holds only in-frame clones, not every one. The table has under 350,000 clones, over 11% seen once; the top ten hold 0.017%. Sequenced: naive CD4+ T cells from blood. The receptors shown here come from a man under 40 with type 1 diabetes. Each CDR3 is given with its conserved first and last residue. The D gene is left open where the match is weak. A clone size is listed for some rows: how often the clone was seen (once, few, many), or a class if it is expanded.

V: TRBV6-5
size: few
D: -
J: TRBJ2-1
DNA: TGTGCCAGCAGTTACTCGAGGTACAATGAGCAGTTCTTC
CDR3: CASSYSRYNEQFF

V: TRBV28
size: few
D: -
J: TRBJ1-5
DNA: TGTGCCAGCAGTACCGGGACACAAAATCAGCCCCAGCATTTT
CDR3: CASSTGTQNQPQHF

V: TRBV14
size: few
D: -
J: TRBJ2-1
DNA: TGTGCCAGCAGCCAACTTAGTCAAACCTCCCAGTTCTTC
CDR3: CASSQLSQTSQFF

V: TRBV9
size: -
D: -
J: TRBJ2-3
DNA: TGTGCCAGCAGCGTAGCGGAGAGCACAGATACGCAGTATTTT
CDR3: CASSVAESTDTQYF

V: TRBV4-1
size: -
D: TRBD2
J: TRBJ2-1
DNA: TGCGCCAGCAGCTACCGGGTAGCTAGCGGGAACGATGAGCAGTTCTTC
CDR3: CASSYRVASGNDEQFF

V: TRBV5-1
size: -
D: -
J: TRBJ1-1
DNA: TGCGCCAGCAGCTTGGTTCTAGGTAACGCTGAAGCTTTCTTT
CDR3: CASSLVLGNAEAFF

V: TRBV7-2
size: few
D: -
J: TRBJ2-1
DNA: TGTGCCAGCCGTATGGGGCGTTTCGGCTATCAGTTCTTC
CDR3: CASRMGRFGYQFF

V: TRBV5-1
size: -
D: TRBD1
J: TRBJ2-1
DNA: TGCGCCAGCAGCTTAGGACAGGCTAGCACCAATGAGCAGTTCTTC
CDR3: CASSLGQASTNEQFF

V: TRBV7-3
size: few
D: TRBD1
J: TRBJ2-3
DNA: TGTGCCAGCAGCCCTGGACAGGGGGCTAGCACAGATACGCAGTATTTT
CDR3: CASSPGQGASTDTQYF

V: TRBV5-1
size: -
D: -
J: TRBJ2-1
DNA: TGCGCCAGCAGCTCTTCCTTCGGGGTAGCCGTCTACAATGAGCAGTTCTTC
CDR3: CASSSSFGVAVYNEQFF

V: TRBV7-8
size: few
D: TRBD1
J: TRBJ2-4
DNA: TGTGCCAGCAGCCCAAACCCCGGACAGGGAAGGAACATTCAGTACTTC
CDR3: CASSPNPGQGRNIQYF

V: TRBV5-1
size: -
D: -
J: TRBJ1-3
DNA: TGCGCCAGCAGCTTGGAAGGGGACTCTGGAAACACCATATATTTT
CDR3: CASSLEGDSGNTIYF

V: TRBV28
size: -
D: -
J: TRBJ2-6
DNA: TGTGCCACCTTCTCTGGGGCCAACGTCCTGACTTTC
CDR3: CATFSGANVLTF

V: TRBV2
size: few
D: -
J: TRBJ1-5
DNA: TGTGCCAGCAGTGCGGAGGGCAGGGGCAATCAGCCCCAGCATTTT
CDR3: CASSAEGRGNQPQHF

V: TRBV4-3
size: -
D: -
J: TRBJ1-2
DNA: TGCGCCAGCAGCCAAGATAAACTATACGGTTACACCTTC
CDR3: CASSQDKLYGYTF

V: TRBV18
size: few
D: -
J: TRBJ2-1
DNA: TGTGCCAGCTCACCCTCAGGGGACAATGAGCAGTTCTTC
CDR3: CASSPSGDNEQFF

V: TRBV2
size: -
D: TRBD2
J: TRBJ2-1
DNA: TGTGCCAGCAGTGAAGGGTCAGCGGGAGAGGCGGGCGAGCAGTTCTTC
CDR3: CASSEGSAGEAGEQFF

V: TRBV15
size: few
D: -
J: TRBJ2-1
DNA: TGTGCCACCAGCAGAGAATCGAGGCGGGCCTACAATGAGCAGTTCTTC
CDR3: CATSRESRRAYNEQFF

V: TRBV7-2
size: few
D: TRBD2
J: TRBJ2-7
DNA: TGTGCCAGCAGCTTCTCTACGGGTTCGGGACTAGCGGCCTACGAGCAGTACTTC
CDR3: CASSFSTGSGLAAYEQYF

V: TRBV15
size: few
D: -
J: TRBJ2-7
DNA: TGTGCCACCAGCAGGGAGGGTAAGCGCCTCTACGAGCAGTACTTC
CDR3: CATSREGKRLYEQYF

V: TRBV11-3
size: -
D: TRBD2
J: TRBJ2-5
DNA: TGTGCCAGCAGCCCCGGGGGGGGGCAAGAGACCCAGTACTTC
CDR3: CASSPGGGQETQYF

V: TRBV30
size: -
D: -
J: TRBJ2-3
DNA: TGTGCCTGGAGTCAAGGGGGCACAGATACGCAGTATTTT
CDR3: CAWSQGGTDTQYF

V: TRBV5-4
size: -
D: TRBD2
J: TRBJ2-5
DNA: TGTGCCAGCAGCTCCGCGCTGACTAGCGGGACAGAGACCCAGTACTTC
CDR3: CASSSALTSGTETQYF

V: TRBV5-1
size: few
D: TRBD2
J: TRBJ2-1
DNA: TGCGCCAGCAGCTCGGGACTAGCGGGACTAAGTGAGCAGTTCTTC
CDR3: CASSSGLAGLSEQFF

V: TRBV5-1
size: -
D: -
J: TRBJ2-7
DNA: TGCGCCAGCAGCTTGAACAGGGACCACGAGCAGTACTTC
CDR3: CASSLNRDHEQYF

V: TRBV2
size: -
D: -
J: TRBJ1-1
DNA: TGTGCCAGCATTATGAACACTGAAGCTTTCTTT
CDR3: CASIMNTEAFF

V: TRBV9
size: few
D: -
J: TRBJ2-5
DNA: TGTGCCAGCAGCTCCCAGATGGGGAGGAGTGAGACCCAGTACTTC
CDR3: CASSSQMGRSETQYF

V: TRBV18
size: few
D: TRBD1
J: TRBJ2-5
DNA: TGTGCCAGCTCACCACACCCAGGGGGAGAAGAGACCCAGTACTTC
CDR3: CASSPHPGGEETQYF

V: TRBV5-4
size: -
D: -
J: TRBJ2-3
DNA: TGTGCCAGCAGCTTGGGAGCTAGCGCAGATACGCAGTATTTT
CDR3: CASSLGASADTQYF

V: TRBV11-2
size: -
D: -
J: TRBJ2-1
DNA: TGTGCCAGCAGCTTAGGCCACGCAGGTGGTTCTTCCTACAATGAGCAGTTCTTC
CDR3: CASSLGHAGGSSYNEQFF

V: TRBV6-5
size: few
D: -
J: TRBJ2-7
DNA: TGTGCCAGCAGGGATAGCGTGGCCTACGAGCAGTACTTC
CDR3: CASRDSVAYEQYF

V: TRBV15
size: -
D: -
J: TRBJ2-5
DNA: TGTGCCACCAGCAGAGCCTCCCTGCAAGAGACCCAGTACTTC
CDR3: CATSRASLQETQYF

V: TRBV19
size: -
D: TRBD1
J: TRBJ2-1
DNA: TGTGCCAGTAGGAGATCCGGGACAGCCACCAATGAGCAGTTCTTC
CDR3: CASRRSGTATNEQFF

V: TRBV2
size: -
D: -
J: TRBJ2-7
DNA: TGTGCCAGCACCGTCACTTCCTACGAGCAGTACTTC
CDR3: CASTVTSYEQYF

V: TRBV5-6
size: -
D: -
J: TRBJ1-2
DNA: TGTGCCAGCAGCTTGGGAGGGCTCGGCTACACCTTC
CDR3: CASSLGGLGYTF

V: TRBV20-1
size: -
D: TRBD2
J: TRBJ2-5
DNA: TGCAGTGTAGCGGGAGAGACCCAGTACTTC
CDR3: CSVAGETQYF

V: TRBV2
size: -
D: -
J: TRBJ2-7
DNA: TGTGCCAGCTTTGACACCGCCTACGAGCAGTACTTC
CDR3: CASFDTAYEQYF

V: TRBV7-9
size: -
D: TRBD2
J: TRBJ2-7
DNA: TGTGCCAGCAGCTCAGTAGCGGGCCCCGGCCACGAGCAGTACTTC
CDR3: CASSSVAGPGHEQYF

V: TRBV7-2
size: few
D: -
J: TRBJ2-1
DNA: TGTGCCAGCAGCTTCGGGGGAAGCTCCTACAATGAGCAGTTCTTC
CDR3: CASSFGGSSYNEQFF

V: TRBV2
size: -
D: -
J: TRBJ2-7
DNA: TGTGCCAGCAGTGAAGCGCCAAGCATAAAGCAGTACTTC
CDR3: CASSEAPSIKQYF

V: TRBV10-3
size: few
D: -
J: TRBJ2-7
DNA: TGTGCCATCAGTGAAGGGGCAACCCTGCGCGAGCAGTACTTC
CDR3: CAISEGATLREQYF

V: TRBV29-1
size: few
D: -
J: TRBJ1-2
DNA: TGCAGCGTTGTGGGGCAGCCCTATGGCTACACCTTC
CDR3: CSVVGQPYGYTF

V: TRBV7-8
size: -
D: -
J: TRBJ2-5
DNA: TGTGCCAGCAGCTCGGGTCTCCAGAGAGAGACCCAGTACTTC
CDR3: CASSSGLQRETQYF

V: TRBV19
size: few
D: TRBD2
J: TRBJ2-4
DNA: TGTGCCAGTAGTCCCGGACTAGCGGGAGCCAAAAACATTCAGTACTTC
CDR3: CASSPGLAGAKNIQYF

V: TRBV29-1
size: -
D: TRBD2
J: TRBJ2-3
DNA: TGCAGCGTTGCTCCGCGGACTAGTGACACAGATACGCAGTATTTT
CDR3: CSVAPRTSDTDTQYF

V: TRBV4-2
size: few
D: -
J: TRBJ2-7
DNA: TGTGCCAGCAGCCAAGATTACGGTCCCTACGAGCAGTACTTC
CDR3: CASSQDYGPYEQYF

V: TRBV5-1
size: few
D: -
J: TRBJ2-3
DNA: TGCGCCAGCAGCCTGGTGGAGGCCGGCACAGATACGCAGTATTTT
CDR3: CASSLVEAGTDTQYF

V: TRBV5-1
size: few
D: TRBD1
J: TRBJ2-7
DNA: TGCGCCAGCAGGCCGGGACAGGGCTCCTACGAGCAGTACTTC
CDR3: CASRPGQGSYEQYF

V: TRBV15
size: few
D: -
J: TRBJ2-1
DNA: TGTGCCACCAGCAGGGCGGGACCTTACAATGAGCAGTTCTTC
CDR3: CATSRAGPYNEQFF

V: TRBV7-2
size: few
D: -
J: TRBJ1-5
DNA: TGTGCCAGCAGCCTCGACACGAATCAGCCCCAGCATTTT
CDR3: CASSLDTNQPQHF

V: TRBV7-9
size: -
D: TRBD1
J: TRBJ1-5
DNA: TGTGCCAGCAGCTTTGACAGGGCGAATCAGCCCCAGCATTTT
CDR3: CASSFDRANQPQHF

V: TRBV5-4
size: -
D: TRBD1
J: TRBJ2-7
DNA: TGTGCCAGCAGCTTGGGGGGACAGATATCCTACGAGCAGTACTTC
CDR3: CASSLGGQISYEQYF

V: TRBV7-3
size: -
D: TRBD2
J: TRBJ2-1
DNA: TGTGCCAGCAGCCTATCCTACGGGACTATCCTCCTCTTC
CDR3: CASSLSYGTILLF

V: TRBV29-1
size: -
D: -
J: TRBJ2-6
DNA: TGCAGCGTGGCAGGGACAGGGGCCAACGTCCTGACTTTC
CDR3: CSVAGTGANVLTF

V: TRBV6-6
size: -
D: -
J: TRBJ2-5
DNA: TGTGCCAGCAGTGCATACAGGAACCAAGAGACCCAGTACTTC
CDR3: CASSAYRNQETQYF

V: TRBV19
size: -
D: -
J: TRBJ2-1
DNA: TGTGCCACGGGACTCCTTTTCCGAGATGAGCAGTTCTTC
CDR3: CATGLLFRDEQFF

V: TRBV5-1
size: -
D: -
J: TRBJ2-7
DNA: TGCGCCAGCAGCTTGGGGTCCGGCTACGAGCAGTACTTC
CDR3: CASSLGSGYEQYF